This T cell receptor (beta chain) was documented in a study of cytomegalovirus exposure and HLA in healthy donors. This clone was seen only a few times. Its antigen is still unknown. General study results and limits: Cytomegalovirus-associated TCR beta chains were listed, numbering under 200. An Asian-associated ancestry cluster reportedly showed fewer N-insertions than the roughly 670-donor mean in a later analysis. It was assumed in the presence/absence analyses that sequencing depth was roughly uniform across donors.

Primers for the PCR totalled 60 Vbeta and 13 Jbeta. The protocol was immunoSEQ multiplex PCR, while the TCRdb copy is restricted to in-frame clones and leaves out a portion. The data show 140,000 to 150,000 clones, more than 9.5% seen once. Germline lookup yields CDR1 WSHSY and CDR2 SAAADI. The CDR3 sequence is 15 residues long. V dropped 0 bases and J dropped 7; count of bases not matched to a gene: 6. What was sequenced was PBMCs. This clonotype originated in a man aged 50 to 59 in good health and CMV-seronegative. The rearrangement links TRBV10-2 to TRBJ2-7, with 10 bases matching TRBD1. For the CDR3, the DNA is TGCGCCAGCAGTGAGTCGACAGGGGGCGCGGGGGAGCAGTACTTC. It encodes CASSESTGGAGEQYF.